The present T cell receptor (beta chain) was sequenced within a study of CD8+CD57+ T cells in acquired aplastic anemia. On the study more broadly: Sorted CD4+ plus CD8+ cells gave DNA averaging about 3.2 ug.

TCR beta VDJ combinations and CDR3 sequences were profiled from genomic DNA. Via MiXCR, TCRdb re-called the reads, giving one row per CDR3 protein. Of 150,000 to 200,000 distinct CDR3 sequences listed, around 50% are singletons. In patients chosen for sequencing, flow cytometry had shown CD8+CD57+ cell expansion. Every patient presented with severe acquired aplastic anemia. No therapy was given to patients before blood sampling. There are a few counts of this clonotype. Its antigen is not known. The CDR3 is made up of 12 amino acids. The junction had 3 bases not matched to a gene; V was cut back by 5 bases and J by 4 bases. Germline V gives CDR1 DFQATT, CDR2 SNEGSKA (reference sequence). Broader study findings: Researchers reported that CD8+ Simpson's diversity was not significantly different in patients versus controls.

The sequence came from a human donor with aplastic anemia. The chain is built from TRBV20-1 and TRBJ1-1, with TRBD1 identical over 8 bases. The sequenced material came from sorted CD4+, CD8+, or CD8+CD57+ T cells (not recorded which) from PBMCs. The CDR3 bases are TGCAGTGCTTCCACAGGGGGCACTGAAGCTTTCTTT. This sequence encodes CSASTGGTEAFF.